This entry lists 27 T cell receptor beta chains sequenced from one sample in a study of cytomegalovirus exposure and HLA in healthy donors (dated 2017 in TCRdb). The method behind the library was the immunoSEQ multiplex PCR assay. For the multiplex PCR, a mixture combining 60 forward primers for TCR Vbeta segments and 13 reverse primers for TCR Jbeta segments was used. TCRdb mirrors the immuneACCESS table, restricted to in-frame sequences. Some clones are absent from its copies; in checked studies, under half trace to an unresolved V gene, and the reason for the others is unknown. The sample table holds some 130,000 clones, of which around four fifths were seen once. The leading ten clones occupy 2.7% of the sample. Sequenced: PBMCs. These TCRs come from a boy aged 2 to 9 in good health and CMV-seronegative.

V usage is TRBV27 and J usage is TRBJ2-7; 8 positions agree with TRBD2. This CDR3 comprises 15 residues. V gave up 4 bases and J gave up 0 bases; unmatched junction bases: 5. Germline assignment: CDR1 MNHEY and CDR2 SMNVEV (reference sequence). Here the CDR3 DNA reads TGTGCCAGCAGTTATAGCGGGGCAAGCTCCTACGAGCAGTACGTC. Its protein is CASSYSGASSYEQYV.

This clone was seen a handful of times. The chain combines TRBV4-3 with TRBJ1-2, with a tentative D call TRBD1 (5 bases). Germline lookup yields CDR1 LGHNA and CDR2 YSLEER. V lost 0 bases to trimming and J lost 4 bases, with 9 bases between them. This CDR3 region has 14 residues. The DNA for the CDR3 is TGCGCCAGCAGCCAAGAGGGACTAAGCTATGGCTACACCTTC. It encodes CASSQEGLSYGYTF.

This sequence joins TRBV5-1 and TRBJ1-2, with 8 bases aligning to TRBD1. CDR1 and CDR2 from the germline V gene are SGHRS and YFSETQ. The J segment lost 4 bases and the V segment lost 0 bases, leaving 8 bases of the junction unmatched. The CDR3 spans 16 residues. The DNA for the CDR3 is TGCGCCAGCAGCTTGGAACGAGGGACAGGCCCCTATGGCTACACCTTC. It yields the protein CASSLERGTGPYGYTF. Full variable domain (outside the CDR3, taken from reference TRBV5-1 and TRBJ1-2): KAGVTQTPRYLIKTRGQQVTLSCSPISGHRSVSWYQQTPGQGLQFLFEYFSETQRNKGNFPGRFSGRQFSNSRSEMNVSTLELGDSALYLCASSLERGTGPYGYTFGSGTRLTVV.

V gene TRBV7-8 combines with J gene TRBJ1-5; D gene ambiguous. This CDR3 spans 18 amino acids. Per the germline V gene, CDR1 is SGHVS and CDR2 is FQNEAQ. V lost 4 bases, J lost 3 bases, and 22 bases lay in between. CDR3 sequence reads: CASSSSRFGPTPNQPQHF. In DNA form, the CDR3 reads TGTGCCAGCAGCTCTAGCAGATTTGGACCCACCCCCAATCAGCCCCAGCATTTT. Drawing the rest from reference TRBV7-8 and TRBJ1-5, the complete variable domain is GAGVSQSPRYKVAKRGQDVALRCDPISGHVSLFWYQQALGQGPEFLTYFQNEAQLDKSGLPSDRFFAERPEGSVSTLKIQRTQQEDSAVYLCASSSSRFGPTPNQPQHFGDGTRLSIL.

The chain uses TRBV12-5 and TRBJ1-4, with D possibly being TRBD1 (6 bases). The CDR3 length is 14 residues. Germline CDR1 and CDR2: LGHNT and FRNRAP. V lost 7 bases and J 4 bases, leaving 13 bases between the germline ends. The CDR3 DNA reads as TGTGCTAGTGCGGGGGGCAAGAGTAATGAAAAACTGTTTTTT. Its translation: CASAGGKSNEKLFF.

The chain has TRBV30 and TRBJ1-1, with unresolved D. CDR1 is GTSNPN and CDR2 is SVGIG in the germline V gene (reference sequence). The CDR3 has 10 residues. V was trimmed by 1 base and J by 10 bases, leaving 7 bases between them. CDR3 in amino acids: CAWSDSIAFF. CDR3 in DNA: TGTGCCTGGAGTGATTCCATAGCTTTCTTT. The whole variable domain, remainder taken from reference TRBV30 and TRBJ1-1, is SQTIHQWPATLVQPVGSPLSLECTVEGTSNPNLYWYRQAAGRGLQLLFYSVGIGQISSEVPQNLSASRPQDRQFILSSKKLLLSDSGFYLCAWSDSIAFFGQGTRLTVV.

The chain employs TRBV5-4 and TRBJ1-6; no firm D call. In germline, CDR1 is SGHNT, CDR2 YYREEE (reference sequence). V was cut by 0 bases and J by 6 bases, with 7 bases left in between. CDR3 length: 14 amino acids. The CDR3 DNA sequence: TGTGCCAGCAGCTTGGAGCACAGTAATTCACCCCTCCACTTT. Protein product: CASSLEHSNSPLHF.

CDR3 coding DNA: TGTGCCAGCAGCTTACGGGGAGCTAATGAAAAACTGTTTTTT. This gives the protein CASSLRGANEKLFF. This chain connects TRBV13 to TRBJ1-4, with D unresolved. Germline loops: CDR1 PRHDT, CDR2 FYEKMQ (reference sequence). Trimming took off 2 bases at V and 3 bases at J, with 7 bases between the two ends. CDR3 length equals 14 residues.

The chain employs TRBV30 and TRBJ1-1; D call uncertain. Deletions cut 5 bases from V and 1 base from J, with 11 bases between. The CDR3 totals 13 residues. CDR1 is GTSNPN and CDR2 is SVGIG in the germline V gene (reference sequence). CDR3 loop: CAWWPRGNTEAFF. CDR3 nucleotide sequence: TGTGCCTGGTGGCCCCGGGGGAACACTGAAGCTTTCTTT. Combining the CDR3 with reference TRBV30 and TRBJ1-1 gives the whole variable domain SQTIHQWPATLVQPVGSPLSLECTVEGTSNPNLYWYRQAAGRGLQLLFYSVGIGQISSEVPQNLSASRPQDRQFILSSKKLLLSDSGFYLCAWWPRGNTEAFFGQGTRLTVV.

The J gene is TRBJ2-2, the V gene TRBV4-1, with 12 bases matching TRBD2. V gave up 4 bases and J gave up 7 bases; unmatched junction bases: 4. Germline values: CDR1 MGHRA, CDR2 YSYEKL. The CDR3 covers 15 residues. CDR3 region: CASSPTSGSGGELFF. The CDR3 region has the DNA TGCGCCAGCAGCCCGACTAGCGGGAGTGGCGGGGAGCTGTTTTTT.

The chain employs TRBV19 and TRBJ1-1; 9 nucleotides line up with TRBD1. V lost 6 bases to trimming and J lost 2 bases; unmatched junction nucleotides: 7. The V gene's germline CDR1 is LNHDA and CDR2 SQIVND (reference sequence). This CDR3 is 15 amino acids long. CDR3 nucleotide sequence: TGTGCCAGTAGGGACTGGACAGGGGCTAACACTGAAGCTTTCTTT. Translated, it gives CASRDWTGANTEAFF.

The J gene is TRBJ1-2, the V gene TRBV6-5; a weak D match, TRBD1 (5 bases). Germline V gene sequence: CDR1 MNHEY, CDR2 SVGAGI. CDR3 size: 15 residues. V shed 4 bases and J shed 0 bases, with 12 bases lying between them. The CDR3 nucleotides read TGTGCCAGCAGTTCTCTGGGGCCACCTAACTATGGCTACACCTTC. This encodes CASSSLGPPNYGYTF.

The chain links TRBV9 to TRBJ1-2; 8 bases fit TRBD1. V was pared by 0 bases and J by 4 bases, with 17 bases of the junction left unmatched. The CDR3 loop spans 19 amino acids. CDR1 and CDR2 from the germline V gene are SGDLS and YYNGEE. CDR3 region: CASSVGWGRGRLYSYGYTF. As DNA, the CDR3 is TGTGCCAGCAGCGTAGGTTGGGGCAGGGGGCGTCTGTACAGCTATGGCTACACCTTC.

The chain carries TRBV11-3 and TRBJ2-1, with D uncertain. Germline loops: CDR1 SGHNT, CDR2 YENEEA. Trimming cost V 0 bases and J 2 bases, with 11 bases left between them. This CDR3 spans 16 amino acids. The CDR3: CASSLDSSGPYNEQFF. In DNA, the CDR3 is TGTGCCAGCAGCTTAGACAGTTCAGGCCCCTACAATGAGCAGTTCTTC.

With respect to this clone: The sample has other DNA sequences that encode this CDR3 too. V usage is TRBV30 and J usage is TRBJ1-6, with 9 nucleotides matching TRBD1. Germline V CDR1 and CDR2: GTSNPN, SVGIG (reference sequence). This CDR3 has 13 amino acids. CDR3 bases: TGTGGGACAGGGGTACTCGGTGGCTCACCCCTCCACTTT. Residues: CGTGVLGGSPLHF.

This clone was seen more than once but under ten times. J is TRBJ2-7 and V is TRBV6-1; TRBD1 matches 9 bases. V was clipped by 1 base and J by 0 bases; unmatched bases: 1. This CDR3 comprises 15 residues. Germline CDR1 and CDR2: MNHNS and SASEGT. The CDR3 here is CASSEETGGSYEQYF. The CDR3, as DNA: TGTGCCAGCAGTGAAGAGACAGGGGGCTCCTACGAGCAGTACTTC.

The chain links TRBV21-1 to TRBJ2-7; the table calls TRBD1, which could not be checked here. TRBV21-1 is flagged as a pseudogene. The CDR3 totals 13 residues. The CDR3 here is CASGWGQIYEQYF. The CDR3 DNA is TGTGCCAGCGGGTGGGGGCAGATTTACGAGCAGTACTTC.

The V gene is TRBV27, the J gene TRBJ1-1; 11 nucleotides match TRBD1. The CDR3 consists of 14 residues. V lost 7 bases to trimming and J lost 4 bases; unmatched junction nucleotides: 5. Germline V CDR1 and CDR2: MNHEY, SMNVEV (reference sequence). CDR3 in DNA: TGTGCCAGCAACTGGGGGACAGGGGGCACTGAAGCTTTCTTT. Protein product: CASNWGTGGTEAFF.

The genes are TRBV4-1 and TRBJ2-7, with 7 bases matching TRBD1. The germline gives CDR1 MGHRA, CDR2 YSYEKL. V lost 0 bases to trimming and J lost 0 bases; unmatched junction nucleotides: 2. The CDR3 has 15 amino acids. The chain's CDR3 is CASSQEGTASYEQYF. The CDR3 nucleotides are TGCGCCAGCAGCCAAGAGGGGACAGCCTCCTACGAGCAGTACTTC.

In DNA, the CDR3 is TGTGCCAGCAGTGACTCGAGAGGACAGGGGGCAGATACGCAGTATTTT. It encodes CASSDSRGQGADTQYF. The rearrangement links TRBV6-4 to TRBJ2-3; 10 bases are shared with TRBD1. This CDR3 has 16 residues. Germline V gene sequence: CDR1 MRHNA, CDR2 SNTAGT. J lost 4 bases, V lost 0 bases, and 4 bases had no gene match.

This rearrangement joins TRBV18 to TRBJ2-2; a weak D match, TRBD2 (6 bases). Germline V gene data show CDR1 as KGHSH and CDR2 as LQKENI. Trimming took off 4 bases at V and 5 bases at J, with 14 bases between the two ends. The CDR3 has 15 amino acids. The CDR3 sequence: CASSLTGELTGELFF. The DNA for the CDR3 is TGTGCCAGCTCACTTACGGGGGAATTGACCGGGGAGCTGTTTTTT.

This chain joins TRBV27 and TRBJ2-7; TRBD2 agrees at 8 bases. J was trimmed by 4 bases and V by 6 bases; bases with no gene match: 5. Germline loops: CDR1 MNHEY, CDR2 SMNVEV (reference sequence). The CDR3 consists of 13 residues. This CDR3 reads CASSLGGGYEQYF. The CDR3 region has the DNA TGTGCCAGCAGCCTCGGGGGGGGATACGAGCAGTACTTC.

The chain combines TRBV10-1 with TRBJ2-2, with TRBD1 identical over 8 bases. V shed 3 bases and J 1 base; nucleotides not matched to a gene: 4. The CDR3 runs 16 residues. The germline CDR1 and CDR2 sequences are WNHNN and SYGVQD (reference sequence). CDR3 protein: CASSDPGTGNTGELFF. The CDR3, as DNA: TGCGCCAGCAGTGATCCCGGGACAGGGAACACCGGGGAGCTGTTTTTT.

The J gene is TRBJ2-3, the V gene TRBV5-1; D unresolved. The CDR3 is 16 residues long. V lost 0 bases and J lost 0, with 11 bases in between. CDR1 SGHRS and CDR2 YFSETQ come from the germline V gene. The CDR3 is CASSLGAVISTDTQYF. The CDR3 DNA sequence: TGCGCCAGCAGCTTGGGGGCTGTTATTAGCACAGATACGCAGTATTTT. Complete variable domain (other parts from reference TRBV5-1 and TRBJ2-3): KAGVTQTPRYLIKTRGQQVTLSCSPISGHRSVSWYQQTPGQGLQFLFEYFSETQRNKGNFPGRFSGRQFSNSRSEMNVSTLELGDSALYLCASSLGAVISTDTQYFGPGTRLTVL.

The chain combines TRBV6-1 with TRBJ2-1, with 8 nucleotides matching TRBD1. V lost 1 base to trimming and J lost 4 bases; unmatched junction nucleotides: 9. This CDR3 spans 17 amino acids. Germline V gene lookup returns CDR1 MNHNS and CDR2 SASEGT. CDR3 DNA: TGTGCCAGCAGTGAAGGGACGACAGGGGAGTTTTACAATGAGCAGTTCTTC. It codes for CASSEGTTGEFYNEQFF.

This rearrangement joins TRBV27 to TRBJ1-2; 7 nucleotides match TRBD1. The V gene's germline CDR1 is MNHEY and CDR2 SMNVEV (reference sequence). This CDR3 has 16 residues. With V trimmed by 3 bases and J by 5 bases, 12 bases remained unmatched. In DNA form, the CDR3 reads TGTGCCAGCAGTTTTCTTCCCCCGATACAGGGGTATGGCTACACCTTC. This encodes CASSFLPPIQGYGYTF.

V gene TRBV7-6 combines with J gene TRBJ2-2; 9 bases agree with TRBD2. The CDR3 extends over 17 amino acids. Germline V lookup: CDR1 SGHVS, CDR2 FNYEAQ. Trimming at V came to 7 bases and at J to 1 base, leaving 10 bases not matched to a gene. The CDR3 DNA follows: TGTGCCAGCACCTGGGGTAGCGGGGGCTGGAACACCGGGGAGCTGTTTTTT. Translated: CASTWGSGGWNTGELFF.